This section outlines one T cell receptor beta chain sequence together with its context. Its antigen is not known. 60 Vbeta and 13 Jbeta primers were used in PCR. The assay was immunoSEQ multiplex PCR, and TCRdb's table has in-frame clones only and misses some. Seen here are 160,000 or so clones, around three quarters observed once, and the top ten hold over 0.95%. These data come from a study of cytomegalovirus exposure and HLA in healthy donors. Across the study: From approximately 170 million T cells, an earlier analysis saw roughly 110 million unique TCR beta sequences. Study-wide findings and caveats: TCR beta sequences reportedly predicted the HLA-A and HLA-B alleles of most subjects accurately. Researchers counted 164 TCR beta chains as cytomegalovirus-associated. Later analysis identified a missense DCLRE1C variant that was linked to TCR beta V- and J-gene trimming.

The CDR3 runs to 13 residues. Germline assignment: CDR1 SNHLY and CDR2 FYNNEI. Trimming removed 7 bases from V and 8 bases from J, with 14 bases in between. This TCR came from a woman in her thirties or forties in good health and CMV-seronegative. The sequenced material came from PBMCs. V and J are TRBV2 and TRBJ1-4; D unresolved. The CDR3 sequence is CASKGVEGEKLFF. CDR3 DNA sequence: TGTGCCAGCAAGGGAGTAGAGGGAGAAAAACTGTTTTTT.